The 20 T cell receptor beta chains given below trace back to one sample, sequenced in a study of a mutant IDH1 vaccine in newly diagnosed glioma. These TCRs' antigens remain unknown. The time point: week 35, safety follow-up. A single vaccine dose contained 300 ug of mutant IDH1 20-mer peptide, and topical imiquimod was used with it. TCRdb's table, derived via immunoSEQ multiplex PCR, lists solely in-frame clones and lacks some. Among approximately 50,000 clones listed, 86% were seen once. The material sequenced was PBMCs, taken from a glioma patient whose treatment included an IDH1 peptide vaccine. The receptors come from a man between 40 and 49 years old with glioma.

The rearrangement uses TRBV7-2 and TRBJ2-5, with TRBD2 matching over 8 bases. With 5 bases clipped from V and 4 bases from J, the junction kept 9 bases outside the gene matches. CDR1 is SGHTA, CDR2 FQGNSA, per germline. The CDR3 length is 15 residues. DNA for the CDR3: TGTGCCAGCAGCACCGCCGCGGGAGGAGGAGAGACCCAGTACTTC. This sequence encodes CASSTAAGGGETQYF.

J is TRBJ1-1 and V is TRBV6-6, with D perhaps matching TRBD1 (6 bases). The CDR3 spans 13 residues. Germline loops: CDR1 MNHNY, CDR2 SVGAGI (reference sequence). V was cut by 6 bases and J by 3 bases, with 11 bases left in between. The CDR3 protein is CASRQGPHTEAFF. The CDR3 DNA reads TGTGCCAGCAGACAGGGCCCCCACACTGAAGCTTTCTTT.

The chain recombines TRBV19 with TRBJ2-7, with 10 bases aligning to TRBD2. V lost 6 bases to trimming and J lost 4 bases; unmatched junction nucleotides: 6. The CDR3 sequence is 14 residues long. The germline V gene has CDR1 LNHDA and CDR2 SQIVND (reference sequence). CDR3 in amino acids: CASSPGTSAYEQYF. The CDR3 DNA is TGTGCCAGTAGCCCTGGGACTAGCGCTTACGAGCAGTACTTC.

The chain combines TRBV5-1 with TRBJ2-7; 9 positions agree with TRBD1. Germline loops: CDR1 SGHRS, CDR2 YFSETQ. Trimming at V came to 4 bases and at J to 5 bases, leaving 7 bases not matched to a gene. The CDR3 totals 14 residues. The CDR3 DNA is TGCGCCAGCAGCCTCCGGGACAGGGCACACGAGCAGTACTTC. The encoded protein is CASSLRDRAHEQYF.

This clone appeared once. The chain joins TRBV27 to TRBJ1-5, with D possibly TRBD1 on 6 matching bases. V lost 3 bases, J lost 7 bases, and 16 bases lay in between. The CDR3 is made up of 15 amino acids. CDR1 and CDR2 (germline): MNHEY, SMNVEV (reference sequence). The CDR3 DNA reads TGTGCCAGCAGTTTGGTCGGGGGGGGCGGGCAGCCCCAGCATTTT. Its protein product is CASSLVGGGGQPQHF.

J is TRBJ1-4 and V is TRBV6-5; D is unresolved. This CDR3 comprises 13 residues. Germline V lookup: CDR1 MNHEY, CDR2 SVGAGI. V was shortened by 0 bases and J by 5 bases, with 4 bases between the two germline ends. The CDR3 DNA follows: TGTGCCAGCAGTTACTCTGGGAATGAAAAACTGTTTTTT. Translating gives CASSYSGNEKLFF.

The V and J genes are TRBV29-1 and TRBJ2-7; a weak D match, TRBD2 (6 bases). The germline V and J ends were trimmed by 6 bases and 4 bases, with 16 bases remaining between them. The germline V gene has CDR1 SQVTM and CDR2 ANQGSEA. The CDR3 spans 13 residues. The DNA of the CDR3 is TGCAGCGTGGCGGGACGGCCGCCTTACGAGCAGTACTTC. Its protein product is CSVAGRPPYEQYF.

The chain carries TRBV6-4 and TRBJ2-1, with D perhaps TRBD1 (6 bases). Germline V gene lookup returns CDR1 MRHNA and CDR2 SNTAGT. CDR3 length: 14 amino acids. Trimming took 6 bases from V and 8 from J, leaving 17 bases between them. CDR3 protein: CASSVDRLLDEQFF. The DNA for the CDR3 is TGTGCCAGCAGCGTCGACAGGCTACTCGATGAGCAGTTCTTC.

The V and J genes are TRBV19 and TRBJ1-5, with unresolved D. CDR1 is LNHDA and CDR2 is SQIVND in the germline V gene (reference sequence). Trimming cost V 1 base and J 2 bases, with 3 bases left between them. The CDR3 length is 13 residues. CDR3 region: CASSIVGNQPQHF. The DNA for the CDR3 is TGTGCCAGTAGTATAGTCGGCAATCAGCCCCAGCATTTT.

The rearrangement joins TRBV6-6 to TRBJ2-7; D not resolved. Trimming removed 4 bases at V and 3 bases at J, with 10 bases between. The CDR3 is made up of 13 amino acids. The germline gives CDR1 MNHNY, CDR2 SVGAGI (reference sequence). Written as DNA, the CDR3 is TGTGCCAGCAGTTCGCAGAACCTCTACGAGCAGTACTTC. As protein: CASSSQNLYEQYF.

The CDR3 DNA sequence: TGCGCCAGCAGCCTTACAGGGCCCCGTATTCAAGAGACCCAGTACTTC. Residues: CASSLTGPRIQETQYF. The chain carries TRBV5-1 and TRBJ2-5; D is perhaps TRBD1 (6 bases). The CDR3 is 16 amino acids. Trimming took 4 bases from V and 2 from J, leaving 18 bases between them. Germline CDR1 and CDR2: SGHRS and YFSETQ.

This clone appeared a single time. As DNA, the CDR3 is TGTGCCAGCAGCTCGACAGGGGCGAATCAGCCCCAGCATTTT. Protein: CASSSTGANQPQHF. V usage is TRBV7-2 and J usage is TRBJ1-5; 8 nucleotides align to TRBD1. CDR1 is SGHTA, CDR2 FQGNSA, per germline. The CDR3 has 14 residues. The ends lost 4 bases at V and 4 bases at J; junction bases unmatched: 3.

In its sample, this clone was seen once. In DNA, the CDR3 is TGTGCCAGCCCCGGCGGGACAGGCTTCAGGAAAGAGACCCAGTACTTC. This codes for CASPGGTGFRKETQYF. The J gene is TRBJ2-5, the V gene TRBV25-1; 8 nucleotides align to TRBD1. The CDR3 has 16 residues. Trimming at V came to 8 bases and at J to 3 bases, leaving 14 bases not matched to a gene. Germline CDR1 MGHDK, CDR2 SYGVNS.

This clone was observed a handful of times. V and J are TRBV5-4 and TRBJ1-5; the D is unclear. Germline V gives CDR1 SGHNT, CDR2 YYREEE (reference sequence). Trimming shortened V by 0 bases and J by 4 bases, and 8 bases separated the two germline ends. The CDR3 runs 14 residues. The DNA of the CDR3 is TGTGCCAGCAGCTTGGCCGGAATGAATCAGCCCCAGCATTTT. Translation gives CASSLAGMNQPQHF. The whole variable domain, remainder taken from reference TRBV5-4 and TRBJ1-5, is ETGVTQSPTHLIKTRGQQVTLRCSSQSGHNTVSWYQQALGQGPQFIFQYYREEENGRGNFPPRFSGLQFPNYSSELNVNALELDDSALYLCASSLAGMNQPQHFGDGTRLSIL.

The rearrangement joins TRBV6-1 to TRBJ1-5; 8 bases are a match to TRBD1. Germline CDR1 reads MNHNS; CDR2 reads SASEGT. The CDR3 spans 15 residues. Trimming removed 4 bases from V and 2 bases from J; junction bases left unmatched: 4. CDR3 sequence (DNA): TGTGCCAGCAGTGCTCAGGGGGCCGGCAATCAGCCCCAGCATTTT. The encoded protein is CASSAQGAGNQPQHF.

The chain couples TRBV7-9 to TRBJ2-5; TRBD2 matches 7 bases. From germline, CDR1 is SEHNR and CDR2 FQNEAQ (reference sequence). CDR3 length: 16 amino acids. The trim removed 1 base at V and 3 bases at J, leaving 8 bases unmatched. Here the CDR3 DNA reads TGTGCCAGCAGCTTAGGTACTTCGCGGGAGAAAGAGACCCAGTACTTC. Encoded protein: CASSLGTSREKETQYF.

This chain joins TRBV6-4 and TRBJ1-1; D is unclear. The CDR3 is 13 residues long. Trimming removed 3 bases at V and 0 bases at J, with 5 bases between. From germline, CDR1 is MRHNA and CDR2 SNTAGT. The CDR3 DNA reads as TGTGCCAGCAGTGAGGCCTTGAACACTGAAGCTTTCTTT. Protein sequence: CASSEALNTEAFF.

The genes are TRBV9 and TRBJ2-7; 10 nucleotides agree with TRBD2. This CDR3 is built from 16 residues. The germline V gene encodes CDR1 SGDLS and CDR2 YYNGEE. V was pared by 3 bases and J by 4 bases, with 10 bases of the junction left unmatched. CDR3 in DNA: TGTGCCAGCAGCGCAGGGAGGAGCGGGAGGGAGTACGAGCAGTACTTC. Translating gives CASSAGRSGREYEQYF.

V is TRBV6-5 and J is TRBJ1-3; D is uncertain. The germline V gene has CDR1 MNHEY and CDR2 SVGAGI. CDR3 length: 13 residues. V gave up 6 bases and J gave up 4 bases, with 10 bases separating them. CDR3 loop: CASRPHQGNTIYF. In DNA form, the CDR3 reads TGTGCCAGCAGACCGCACCAAGGAAACACCATATATTTT.

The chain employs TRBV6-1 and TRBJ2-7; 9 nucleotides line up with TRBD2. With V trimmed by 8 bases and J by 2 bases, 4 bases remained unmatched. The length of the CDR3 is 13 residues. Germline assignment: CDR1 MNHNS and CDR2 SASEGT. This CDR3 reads CASYQREAYEQYF. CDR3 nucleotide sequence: TGTGCCAGCTATCAGCGGGAGGCCTACGAGCAGTACTTC.